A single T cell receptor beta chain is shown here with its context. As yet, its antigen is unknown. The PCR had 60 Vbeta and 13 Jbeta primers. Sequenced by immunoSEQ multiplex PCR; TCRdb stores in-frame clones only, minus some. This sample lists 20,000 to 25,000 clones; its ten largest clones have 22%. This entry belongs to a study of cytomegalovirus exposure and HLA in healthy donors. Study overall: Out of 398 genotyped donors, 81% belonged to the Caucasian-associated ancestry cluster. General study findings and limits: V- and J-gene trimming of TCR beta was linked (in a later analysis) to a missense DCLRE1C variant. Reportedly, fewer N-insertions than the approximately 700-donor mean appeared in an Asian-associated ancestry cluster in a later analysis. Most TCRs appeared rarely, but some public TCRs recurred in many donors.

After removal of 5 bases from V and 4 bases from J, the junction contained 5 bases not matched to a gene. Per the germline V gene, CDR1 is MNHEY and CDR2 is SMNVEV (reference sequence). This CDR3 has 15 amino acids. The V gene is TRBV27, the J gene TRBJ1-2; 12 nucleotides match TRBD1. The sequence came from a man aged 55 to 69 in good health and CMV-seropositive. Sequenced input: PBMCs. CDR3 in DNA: TGTGCCAGCAGTATCAAGGGACAGGGGGCCTATGGCTACACCTTC. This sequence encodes CASSIKGQGAYGYTF.